The 2 T cell receptor beta chains in this list originate from one sample, sequenced in a study of OX40 agonist ivuxolimab in advanced cancers. Sequencing was performed with immunoSEQ multiplex PCR; in TCRdb, only in-frame clones are kept and a portion is missing. The sample has more than 45,000 clones, about 81% seen once; the top ten hold about 7.3%. The material was CD4+ or CD8+ T cells sorted from blood, obtained in a trial of the OX40 agonist ivuxolimab. These receptors all come from an adult with an advanced solid tumor such as melanoma, head and neck, liver or kidney cancer.

The V and J genes are TRBV5-4 and TRBJ2-1; 8 nucleotides line up with TRBD2. The germline CDR1 and CDR2 sequences are SGHNT and YYREEE (reference sequence). The CDR3 has 15 residues. V was clipped by 3 bases and J by 0 bases; unmatched bases: 2. The chain's CDR3 is CASSSGTSSYNEQFF. The CDR3 DNA is TGTGCCAGCAGCTCCGGGACTAGCTCCTACAATGAGCAGTTCTTC.

V gene TRBV11-3 combines with J gene TRBJ2-2; possibly TRBD1 or TRBD2 for D (6 bases each). This CDR3 spans 15 amino acids. The V and J ends lost 2 bases and 4 bases respectively, with 11 bases between them. Germline loops: CDR1 SGHNT, CDR2 YENEEA. The CDR3: CASSLFGGSTGELFF. DNA for the CDR3: TGTGCCAGCAGCTTATTCGGGGGCAGCACCGGGGAGCTGTTTTTT.